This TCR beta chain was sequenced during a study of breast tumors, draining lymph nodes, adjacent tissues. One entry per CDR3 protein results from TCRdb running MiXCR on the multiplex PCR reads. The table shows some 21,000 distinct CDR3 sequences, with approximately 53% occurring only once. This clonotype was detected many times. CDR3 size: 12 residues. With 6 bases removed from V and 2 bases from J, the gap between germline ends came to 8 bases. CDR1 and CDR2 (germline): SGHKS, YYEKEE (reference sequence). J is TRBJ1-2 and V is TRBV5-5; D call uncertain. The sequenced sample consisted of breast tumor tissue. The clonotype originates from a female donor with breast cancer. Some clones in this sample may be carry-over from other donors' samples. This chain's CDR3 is CASKAGNYGYTF. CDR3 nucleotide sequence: TGTGCCAGCAAGGCCGGGAACTATGGCTACACCTTC.